This T cell receptor (beta chain) was captured in a study of spatial heterogeneity in lung cancer. Each CDR3 protein is one row after TCRdb ran MiXCR on the 5' RACE reads. The sample records about 43,000 distinct CDR3 sequences, approximately 22% being singletons. Described time point: blood at routine non-recurrence follow-up after resection. Trimming removed 0 bases at V and 5 bases at J, with 10 bases between. The CDR3 sequence is 14 residues long. This chain links TRBV12-3 or TRBV12-4 with TRBJ2-5, with D perhaps matching TRBD2 (6 bases). Sequencing used PBMCs, obtained at follow-up. The sequence was collected from a female donor with early-stage non-small cell lung cancer. CDR3 DNA sequence: TGTGCCAGCAGTTTAGCGACTAGTTGGGAGACCCAGTACTTC. Its protein is CASSLATSWETQYF.